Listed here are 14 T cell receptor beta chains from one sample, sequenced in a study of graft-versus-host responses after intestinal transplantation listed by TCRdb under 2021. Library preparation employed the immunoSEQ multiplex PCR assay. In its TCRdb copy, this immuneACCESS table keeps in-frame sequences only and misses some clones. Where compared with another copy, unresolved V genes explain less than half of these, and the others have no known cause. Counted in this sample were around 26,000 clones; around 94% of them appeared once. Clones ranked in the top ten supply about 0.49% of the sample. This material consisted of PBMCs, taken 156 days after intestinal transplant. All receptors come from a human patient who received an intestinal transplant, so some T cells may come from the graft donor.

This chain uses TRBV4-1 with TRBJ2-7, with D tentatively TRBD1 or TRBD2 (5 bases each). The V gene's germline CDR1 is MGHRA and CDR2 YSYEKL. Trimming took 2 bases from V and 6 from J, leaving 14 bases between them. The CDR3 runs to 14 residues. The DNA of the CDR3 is TGCGCCAGCAGCCAAATTAGGGGAGATCTCGAGCAGTACTTC. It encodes CASSQIRGDLEQYF.

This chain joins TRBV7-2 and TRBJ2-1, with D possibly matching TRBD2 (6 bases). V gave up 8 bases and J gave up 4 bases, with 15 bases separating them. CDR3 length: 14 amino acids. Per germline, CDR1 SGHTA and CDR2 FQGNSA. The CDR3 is CASLEGGGYNEQFF. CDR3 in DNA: TGTGCCAGCCTGGAGGGAGGAGGGTACAATGAGCAGTTCTTC.

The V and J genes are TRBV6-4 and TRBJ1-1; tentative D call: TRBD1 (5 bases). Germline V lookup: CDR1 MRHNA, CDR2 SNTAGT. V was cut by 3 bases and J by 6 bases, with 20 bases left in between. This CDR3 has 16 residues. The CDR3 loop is CASSDRWTSSGAEAFF. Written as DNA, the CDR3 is TGTGCCAGCAGTGATCGGTGGACAAGCTCAGGCGCTGAAGCTTTCTTT.

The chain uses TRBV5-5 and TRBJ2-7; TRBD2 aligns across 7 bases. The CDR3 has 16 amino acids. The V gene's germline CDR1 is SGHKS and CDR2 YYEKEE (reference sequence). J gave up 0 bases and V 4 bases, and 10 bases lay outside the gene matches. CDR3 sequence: CASSQDPAGSSYEQYF. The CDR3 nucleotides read TGTGCCAGCAGCCAAGACCCAGCGGGAAGCTCCTACGAGCAGTACTTC. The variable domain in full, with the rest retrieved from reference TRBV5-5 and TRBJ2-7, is DAGVTQSPTHLIKTRGQQVTLRCSPISGHKSVSWYQQVLGQGPQFIFQYYEKEERGRGNFPDRFSARQFPNYSSELNVNALLLGDSALYLCASSQDPAGSSYEQYFGPGTRLTVT.

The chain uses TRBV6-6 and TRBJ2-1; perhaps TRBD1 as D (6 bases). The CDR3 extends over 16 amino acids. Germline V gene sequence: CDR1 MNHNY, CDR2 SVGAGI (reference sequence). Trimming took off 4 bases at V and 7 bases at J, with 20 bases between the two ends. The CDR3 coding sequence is TGTGCCAGCAGTTTTCTCCCCAGGGGCCTTGGGAATGAGCAGTTCTTC. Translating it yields CASSFLPRGLGNEQFF.

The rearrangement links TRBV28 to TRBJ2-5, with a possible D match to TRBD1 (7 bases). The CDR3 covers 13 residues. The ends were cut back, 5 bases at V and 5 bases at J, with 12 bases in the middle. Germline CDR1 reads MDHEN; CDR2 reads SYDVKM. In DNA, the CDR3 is TGTGCCAGCAGTCGCAGGGGGGACGAGACCCAGTACTTC. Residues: CASSRRGDETQYF.

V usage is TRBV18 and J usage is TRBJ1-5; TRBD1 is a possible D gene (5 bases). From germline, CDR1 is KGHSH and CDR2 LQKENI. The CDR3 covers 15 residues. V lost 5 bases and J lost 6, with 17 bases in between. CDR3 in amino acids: CASSSRQGGGQPQHF. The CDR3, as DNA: TGTGCCAGCTCAAGTCGTCAGGGAGGCGGTCAGCCCCAGCATTTT.

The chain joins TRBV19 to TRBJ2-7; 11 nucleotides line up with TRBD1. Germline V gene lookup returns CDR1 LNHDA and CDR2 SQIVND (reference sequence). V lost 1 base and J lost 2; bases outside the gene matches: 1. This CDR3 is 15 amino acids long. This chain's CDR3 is CASSIGTGGPYEQYF. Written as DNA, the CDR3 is TGTGCCAGTAGTATAGGGACAGGGGGCCCCTACGAGCAGTACTTC.

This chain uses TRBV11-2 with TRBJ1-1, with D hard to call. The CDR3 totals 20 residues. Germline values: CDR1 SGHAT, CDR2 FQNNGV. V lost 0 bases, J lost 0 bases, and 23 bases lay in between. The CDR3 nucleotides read TGTGCCAGCAGCTTAGATCCCGCACCGCGAATAGAAACTATGAACACTGAAGCTTTCTTT. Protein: CASSLDPAPRIETMNTEAFF.

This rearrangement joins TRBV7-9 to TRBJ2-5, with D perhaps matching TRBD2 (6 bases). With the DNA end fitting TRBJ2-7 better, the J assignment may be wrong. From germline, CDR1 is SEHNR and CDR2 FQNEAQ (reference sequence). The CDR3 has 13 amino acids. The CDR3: CASSGDSLYEQYF. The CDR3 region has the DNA TGTGCCAGCAGCGGGGACTCCTTATACGAGCAGTACTTC.

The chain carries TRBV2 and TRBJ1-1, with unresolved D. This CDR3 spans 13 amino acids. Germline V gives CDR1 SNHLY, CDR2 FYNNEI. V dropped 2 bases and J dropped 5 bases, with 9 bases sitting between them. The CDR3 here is CASSESQGTEAFF. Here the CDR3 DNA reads TGTGCCAGCAGTGAATCGCAAGGAACTGAAGCTTTCTTT.

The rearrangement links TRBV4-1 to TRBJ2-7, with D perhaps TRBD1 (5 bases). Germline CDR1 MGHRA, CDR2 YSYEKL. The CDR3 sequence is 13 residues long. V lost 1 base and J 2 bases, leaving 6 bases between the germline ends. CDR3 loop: CASSQGGAYEQYF. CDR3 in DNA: TGCGCCAGCAGCCAAGGGGGCGCCTACGAGCAGTACTTC.

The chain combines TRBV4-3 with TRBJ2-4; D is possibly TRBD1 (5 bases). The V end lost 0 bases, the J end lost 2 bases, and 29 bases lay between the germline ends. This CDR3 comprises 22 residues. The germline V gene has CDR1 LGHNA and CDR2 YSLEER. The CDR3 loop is CASSQERPYRLRFRKTKNIQYF. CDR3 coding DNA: TGCGCCAGCAGCCAAGAAAGGCCCTACAGGTTGCGGTTCAGGAAGACCAAAAACATTCAGTACTTC.

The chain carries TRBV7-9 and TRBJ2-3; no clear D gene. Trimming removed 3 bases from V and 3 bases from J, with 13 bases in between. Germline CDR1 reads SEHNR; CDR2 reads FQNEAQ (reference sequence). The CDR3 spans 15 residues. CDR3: CASSFSAGSTDTQYF. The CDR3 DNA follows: TGTGCCAGCAGCTTTTCGGCAGGATCAACAGATACGCAGTATTTT.